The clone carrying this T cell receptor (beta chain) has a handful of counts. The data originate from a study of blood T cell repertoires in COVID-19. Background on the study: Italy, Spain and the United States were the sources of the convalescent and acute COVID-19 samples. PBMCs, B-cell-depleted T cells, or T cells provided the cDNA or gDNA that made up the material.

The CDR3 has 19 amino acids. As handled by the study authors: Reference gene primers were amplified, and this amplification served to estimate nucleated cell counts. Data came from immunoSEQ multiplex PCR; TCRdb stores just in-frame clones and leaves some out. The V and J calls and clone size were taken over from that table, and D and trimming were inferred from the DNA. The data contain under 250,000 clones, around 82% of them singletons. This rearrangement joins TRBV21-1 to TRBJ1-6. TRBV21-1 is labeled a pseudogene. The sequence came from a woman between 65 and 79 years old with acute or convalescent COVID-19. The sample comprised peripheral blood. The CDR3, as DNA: TGTGCCAGCAGCAAGGCGGTTAAGGCCTGCCCCAGATATAATTCACCCCTCCACTTT. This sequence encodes CASSKAVKACPRYNSPLHF.